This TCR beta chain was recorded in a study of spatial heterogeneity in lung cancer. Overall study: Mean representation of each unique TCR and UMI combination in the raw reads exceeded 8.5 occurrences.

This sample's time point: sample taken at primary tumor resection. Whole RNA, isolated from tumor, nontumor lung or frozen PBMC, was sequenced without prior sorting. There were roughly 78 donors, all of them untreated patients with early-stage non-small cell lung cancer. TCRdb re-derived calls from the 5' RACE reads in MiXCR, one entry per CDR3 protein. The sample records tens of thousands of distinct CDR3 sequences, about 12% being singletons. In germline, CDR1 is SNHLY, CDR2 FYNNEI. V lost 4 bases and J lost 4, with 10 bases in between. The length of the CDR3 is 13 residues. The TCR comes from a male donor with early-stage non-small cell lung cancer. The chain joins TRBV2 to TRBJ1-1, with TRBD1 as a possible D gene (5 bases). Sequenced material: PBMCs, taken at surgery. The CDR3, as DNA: TGTGCCAGCAGTGGGGGCGGAGCCACTGAAGCTTTCTTT. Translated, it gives CASSGGGATEAFF. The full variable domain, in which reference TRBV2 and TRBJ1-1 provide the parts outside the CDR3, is EPEVTQTPSHQVTQMGQEVILRCVPISNHLYFYWYRQILGQKVEFLVSFYNNEISEKSEIFDDQFSVERPDGSNFTLKIRSTKLEDSAMYFCASSGGGATEAFFGQGTRLTVV.